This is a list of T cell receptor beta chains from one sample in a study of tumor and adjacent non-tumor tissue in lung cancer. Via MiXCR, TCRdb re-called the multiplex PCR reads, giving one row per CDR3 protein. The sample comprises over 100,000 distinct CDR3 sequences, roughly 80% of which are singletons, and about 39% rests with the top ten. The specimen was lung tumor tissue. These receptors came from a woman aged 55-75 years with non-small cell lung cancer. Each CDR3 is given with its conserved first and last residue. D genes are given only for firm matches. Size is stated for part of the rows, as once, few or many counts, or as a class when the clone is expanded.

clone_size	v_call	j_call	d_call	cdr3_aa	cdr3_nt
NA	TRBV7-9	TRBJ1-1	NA	CASSPQNTEAFF	TGTGCCAGCAGCCCCCAGAACACTGAAGCTTTCTTT
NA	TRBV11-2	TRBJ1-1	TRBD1	CASSPDRGDTEAFF	TGTGCCAGCAGCCCCGACAGGGGAGACACTGAAGCTTTCTTC
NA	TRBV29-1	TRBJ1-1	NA	CSVGEGRSYPETLF	TGCAGCGTCGGTGAGGGGAGGTCGTACCCTGAAACTTTATTT
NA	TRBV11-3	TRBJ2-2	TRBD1	CANSPGTGLTGELFF	TGTGCCAACAGCCCTGGGACAGGGCTTACCGGGGAGCTTTTTTTT
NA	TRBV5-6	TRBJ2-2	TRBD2	CVSIRRTSGIPNTGELFF	TGTGTCAGCATCCGAAGGACTAGCGGGATCCCGAACACCGGGGAGCTGTTTTTT
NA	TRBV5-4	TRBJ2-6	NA	CVSSVGSSGANVLTF	TGTGTCAGCAGCGTGGGGTCCTCTGGGGCCAACGTCCTAACTTTC
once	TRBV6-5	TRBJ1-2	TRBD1	CAGSRQGTGIYGNTF	TGTGCCGGCAGCCGACAGGGGACGGGGATCTATGGCAACACCTTC
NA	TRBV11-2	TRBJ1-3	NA	CASSLSSDCLYTIYF	TGTGCCAGCAGCTTATCCTCCGACTGCTTGTACACCATATATTTT
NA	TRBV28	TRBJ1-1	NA	CASSLSGKSHFF	TGTGCCAGCAGTTTATCAGGAAAAAGCCATTTCTTT
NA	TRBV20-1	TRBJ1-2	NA	CSAVRDTNYDYTF	TGCAGTGCGGTGAGGGACACGAACTATGACTACACCTTC
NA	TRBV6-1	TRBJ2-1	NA	CANSAEAGFSYNEQFF	TGTGCCAACAGCGCAGAAGCGGGCTTCTCCTACAATGAACAGTTCTTC
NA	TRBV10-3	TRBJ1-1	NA	CAITESMNNEAFF	TGTGCCATCACTGAATCTATGAACAATGAAGCTTTCTTT
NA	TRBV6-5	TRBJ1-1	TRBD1	CVSTGQGARDTEAFF	TGTGTCAGCACCGGACAGGGGGCCCGGGACACTGAAGCTTTCTTT
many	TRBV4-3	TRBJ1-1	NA	CASSLTDRKAEAFF	TGCGCCAGCAGCCTTACCGACAGGAAAGCTGAAGCTTTCTTT
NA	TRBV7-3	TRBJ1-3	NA	CASSAEGGSGNTIYF	TGTGCCAGCAGCGCCGAGGGTGGTTCTGGAAACACCATATATTTT
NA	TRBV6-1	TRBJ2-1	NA	CASIFVGSDEQLF	TGTGCCAGCATTTTTGTGGGGTCCGATGAGCAGTTATTT
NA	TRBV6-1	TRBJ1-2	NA	CASCEYRRGNFGYTF	TGTGCCAGCTGTGAATATCGGCGGGGGAACTTTGGCTACACCTTC
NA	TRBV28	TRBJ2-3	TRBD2	CASSFTGRAGGPSSFYTDTQYF	TGTGCCAGCAGTTTTACCGGACGGGCGGGAGGGCCTTCTTCATTTTACACAGATACGCAGTATTTT
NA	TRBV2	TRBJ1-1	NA	CASKGITLNTEAFF	TGTGCCAGCAAGGGCATAACATTGAACACTGAAGCTTTCTTT
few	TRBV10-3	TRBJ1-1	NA	CAINSDRQNTEAFF	TGTGCCATCAACTCAGACAGGCAGAACACTGAAGCTTTCTTT
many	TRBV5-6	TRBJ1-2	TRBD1	CASSQDRGSGYGYTF	TGTGCCAGCAGCCAAGACAGGGGATCGGGCTATGGCTACACCTTC
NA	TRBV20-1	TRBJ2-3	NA	CGAARRDPDSRDTQYF	TGCGGTGCGGCCCGCAGAGACCCGGACAGCAGAGATACGCAGTATTTT
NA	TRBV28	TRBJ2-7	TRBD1	CVSSSLGQGTNEQYF	TGTGTCAGCAGTTCCCTGGGACAGGGGACGAACGAGCAGTACTTC
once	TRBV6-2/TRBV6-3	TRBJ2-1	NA	CASSYVYRDAKEFF	TGTGCCAGCAGTTACGTTTACAGGGACGCTAAGGAGTTCTTC
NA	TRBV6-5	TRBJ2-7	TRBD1	CTSAPDLDRGYEQYF	TGTACCAGCGCACCTGACCTCGACAGGGGGTACGAACAGTACTTC
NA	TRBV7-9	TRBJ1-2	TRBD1	CASILASRGKGYTF	TGTGCCAGCATCTTAGCCTCCAGGGGGAAGGGCTACACCTTC
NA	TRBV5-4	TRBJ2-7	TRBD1	CASSFGTGYAYEQYF	TGTGCCAGCAGCTTCGGGACAGGTTATGCCTACGAGCAGTACTTC